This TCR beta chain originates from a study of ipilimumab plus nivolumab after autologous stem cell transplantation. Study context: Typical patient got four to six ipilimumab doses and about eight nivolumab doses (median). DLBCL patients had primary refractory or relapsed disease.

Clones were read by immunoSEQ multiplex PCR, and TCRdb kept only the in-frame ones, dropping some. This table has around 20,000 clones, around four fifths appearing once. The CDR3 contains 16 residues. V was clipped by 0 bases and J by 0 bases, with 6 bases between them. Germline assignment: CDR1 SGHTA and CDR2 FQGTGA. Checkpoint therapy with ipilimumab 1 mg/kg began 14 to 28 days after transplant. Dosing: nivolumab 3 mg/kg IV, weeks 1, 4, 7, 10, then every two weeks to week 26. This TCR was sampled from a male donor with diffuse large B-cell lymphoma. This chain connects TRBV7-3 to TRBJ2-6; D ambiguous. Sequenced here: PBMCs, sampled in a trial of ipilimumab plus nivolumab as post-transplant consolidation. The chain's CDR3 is CASSLTLGSGANVLTF. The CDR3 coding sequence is TGTGCCAGCAGCTTAACGTTGGGCTCTGGGGCCAACGTCCTGACTTTC.